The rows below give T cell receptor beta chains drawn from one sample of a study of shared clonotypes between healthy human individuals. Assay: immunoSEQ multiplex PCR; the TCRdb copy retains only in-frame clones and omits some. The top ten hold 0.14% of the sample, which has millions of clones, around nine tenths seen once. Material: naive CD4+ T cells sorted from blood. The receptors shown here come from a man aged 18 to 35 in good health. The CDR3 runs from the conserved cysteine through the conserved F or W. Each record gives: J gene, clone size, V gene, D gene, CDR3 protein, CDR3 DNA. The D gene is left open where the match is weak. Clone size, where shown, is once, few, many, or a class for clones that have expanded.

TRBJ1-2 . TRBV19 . CASSTSTEYGYTF TGTGCCAGTAGTACCTCGACCGAGTATGGCTACACCTTC
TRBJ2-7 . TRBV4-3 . CASSQERWGLYEQYF TGCGCCAGCAGCCAAGAGCGCTGGGGTCTGTACGAGCAGTACTTC
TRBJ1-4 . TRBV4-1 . CASSQDPTNEKLFF TGCGCCAGCAGCCAAGATCCAACTAATGAAAAACTGTTTTTT
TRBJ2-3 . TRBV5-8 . CASSLQGGPSPYTQYF TGTGCCAGCAGCTTGCAGGGGGGACCATCACCTTATACGCAGTATTTT
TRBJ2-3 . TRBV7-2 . CASSLAAPNTQYF TGTGCCAGCAGCTTAGCGGCACCAAATACGCAGTATTTT
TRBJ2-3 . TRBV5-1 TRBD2 CASGTWTSGRADTQYF TGCGCCAGCGGGACCTGGACTAGCGGGAGAGCAGATACGCAGTATTTT
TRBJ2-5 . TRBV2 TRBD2 CASSLLAGSETQYF TGTGCCAGCAGTCTACTAGCGGGGAGTGAGACCCAGTACTTC
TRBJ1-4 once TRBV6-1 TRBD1 CASSGPVTGESNEKLFF TGTGCCAGCAGTGGGCCTGTGACAGGGGAGTCTAATGAAAAACTGTTTTTT
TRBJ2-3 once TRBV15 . CATSRGEPGTQYF TGTGCCACCAGCAGAGGTGAACCAGGTACGCAGTATTTT
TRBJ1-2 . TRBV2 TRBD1 CASSPTRGQASGYTF TGTGCCAGCAGTCCCACCCGAGGACAGGCGTCGGGCTACACCTTC
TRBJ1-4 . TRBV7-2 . CASSRYFTGDEKLFF TGTGCCAGCAGCCGTTACTTCACTGGGGATGAAAAACTGTTTTTT
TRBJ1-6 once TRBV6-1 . CASSEGIYNSPLHF TGTGCCAGCAGTGAGGGAATCTATAATTCACCCCTCCACTTT
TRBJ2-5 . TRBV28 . CAVEGGIGETQYF TGTGCCGTAGAGGGGGGGATAGGGGAGACCCAGTACTTC
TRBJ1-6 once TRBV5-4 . CASSLEGAHSPLHF TGTGCCAGCAGCTTGGAAGGGGCGCATTCACCCCTCCACTTT
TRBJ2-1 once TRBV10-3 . CAIEGESSYNEQFF TGTGCCATCGAGGGGGAGAGCTCCTACAATGAGCAGTTCTTC
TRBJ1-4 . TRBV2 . CASSSEKNEKLFF TGTGCCAGCAGTTCCGAAAAGAATGAAAAACTGTTTTTT
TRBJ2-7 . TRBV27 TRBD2 CASSLFSGTRSYEQYF TGTGCCAGCAGTTTATTTTCAGGGACTAGGTCGTACGAGCAGTACTTC
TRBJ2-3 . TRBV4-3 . CASSRASSVLDTQYF TGCGCCAGCAGCCGTGCCAGTTCAGTCTTGGATACGCAGTATTTT
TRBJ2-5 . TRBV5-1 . CASSLGRGGQETQYF TGCGCCAGCAGCTTGGGGCGGGGTGGACAAGAGACCCAGTACTTC
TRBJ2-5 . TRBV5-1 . CASSLTGPQETQYF TGCGCCAGCAGCTTGACGGGACCCCAAGAGACCCAGTACTTC
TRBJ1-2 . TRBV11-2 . CASSLSKVYGYTF TGTGCCAGCAGCTTAAGTAAGGTCTATGGCTACACCTTC
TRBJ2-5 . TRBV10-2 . CASSDWAPGLLEKETQYF TGCGCCAGCAGTGATTGGGCGCCGGGACTCTTGGAAAAAGAGACCCAGTACTTC
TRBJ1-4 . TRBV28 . CASSLYHGRGYEKLFF TGTGCCAGCAGTTTGTATCACGGTCGGGGTTATGAAAAACTGTTTTTT
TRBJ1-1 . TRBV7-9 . CASSLVHLNTEAFF TGTGCCAGCAGCTTAGTACACCTGAACACTGAAGCTTTCTTT
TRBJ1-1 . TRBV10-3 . CAISESGTMNTEAFF TGTGCCATCAGTGAGTCTGGTACTATGAACACTGAAGCTTTCTTT
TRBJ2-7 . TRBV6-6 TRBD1 CASQADRAYEQYF TGTGCCAGCCAAGCGGACAGGGCCTACGAGCAGTACTTC
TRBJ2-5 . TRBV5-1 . CASSRGIQETQYF TGCGCCAGCAGCCGGGGGATCCAAGAGACCCAGTACTTC
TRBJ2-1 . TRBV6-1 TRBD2 CASSASSGGAGHNEQFF TGTGCCAGCAGTGCCTCTAGCGGGGGGGCTGGCCACAATGAGCAGTTCTTC
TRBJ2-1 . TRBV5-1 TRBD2 CASSLAGAGGRNEQFF TGCGCCAGCAGCCTGGCGGGAGCGGGAGGACGAAATGAGCAGTTCTTC
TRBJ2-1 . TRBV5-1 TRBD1 CASSSNRGNEQFF TGCGCCAGCAGCTCCAACAGGGGGAATGAGCAGTTCTTC
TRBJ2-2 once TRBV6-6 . CASSYRGGSGAGELFF TGTGCCAGCAGTTACAGGGGGGGAAGCGGGGCCGGGGAGCTGTTTTTT
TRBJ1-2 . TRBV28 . CASSPGGYLGRDYGYTF TGTGCCAGCAGCCCAGGAGGGTACCTGGGGAGGGACTATGGCTACACCTTC
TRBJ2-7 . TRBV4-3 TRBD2 CASSRTSGRFYEQYF TGCGCCAGCAGCCGAACTAGCGGGAGGTTCTACGAGCAGTACTTC
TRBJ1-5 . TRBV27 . CASRIRANQPQHF TGTGCCAGCAGGATCAGGGCGAATCAGCCCCAGCATTTT
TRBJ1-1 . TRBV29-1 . CSVVHLDTEAFF TGCAGCGTTGTACACCTGGACACTGAAGCTTTCTTT
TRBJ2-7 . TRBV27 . CASSLRGSSSYEQYF TGTGCCAGCAGTTTACGAGGGTCGAGCTCCTACGAGCAGTACTTC
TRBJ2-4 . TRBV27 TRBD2 CASSLGGGAAKNIQYF TGTGCCAGCAGTTTAGGCGGGGGGGCCGCCAAAAACATTCAGTACTTC
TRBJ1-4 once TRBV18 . CASSTRSGATNEKLFF TGTGCCAGCTCAACCCGGTCAGGGGCAACTAATGAAAAACTGTTTTTT
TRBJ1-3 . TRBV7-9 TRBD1 CASSLSRGLNGNTIYF TGTGCCAGCAGCTTAAGCAGGGGGCTTAATGGAAACACCATATATTTT
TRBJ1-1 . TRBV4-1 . CASSFGQIRTEAFF TGCGCCAGCAGTTTTGGACAGATAAGGACTGAAGCTTTCTTT
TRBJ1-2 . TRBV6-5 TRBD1 CASSRSEDRGGYTF TGTGCCAGCAGCCGGTCCGAGGACAGGGGTGGCTACACCTTC
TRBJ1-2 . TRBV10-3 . CAISESPRGYTF TGTGCCATCAGTGAGTCCCCGAGGGGCTACACCTTC
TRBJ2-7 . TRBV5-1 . CASSLDPGFRYEQYF TGCGCCAGCAGCTTGGACCCGGGATTCCGCTACGAGCAGTACTTC
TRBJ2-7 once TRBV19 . CASSTPGTSREQYF TGTGCCAGTAGTACCCCCGGGACCAGTCGGGAACAGTACTTC
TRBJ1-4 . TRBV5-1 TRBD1 CASSFNRGVNEKLFF TGCGCCAGCAGCTTCAACAGGGGGGTCAATGAAAAACTGTTTTTT
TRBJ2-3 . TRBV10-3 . CAISESVGNTDTQYF TGTGCCATCAGTGAGTCGGTAGGGAACACAGATACGCAGTATTTT
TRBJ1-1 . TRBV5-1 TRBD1 CASSFLDRAREAFF TGCGCCAGCAGCTTTTTAGACAGGGCAAGAGAAGCTTTCTTT
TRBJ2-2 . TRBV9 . CASSPRENTGELFF TGTGCCAGCAGCCCGAGGGAGAACACCGGGGAGCTGTTTTTT
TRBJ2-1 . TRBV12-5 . CASGLGHRGNEQFF TGTGCTAGTGGTTTAGGACACCGTGGGAATGAGCAGTTCTTC
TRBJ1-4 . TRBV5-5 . CASSSPSTTNEKLFF TGTGCCAGCAGCTCCCCATCTACGACTAATGAAAAACTGTTTTTT
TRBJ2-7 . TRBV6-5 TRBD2 CASRRGGNSYEQYF TGTGCCAGCAGACGGGGGGGGAACTCCTACGAGCAGTACTTC
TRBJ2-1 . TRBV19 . CASSIAFWNEQFF TGTGCCAGTAGTATAGCTTTTTGGAATGAGCAGTTCTTC
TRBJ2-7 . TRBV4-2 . CASSRMGGGGYEQYF TGTGCCAGCAGCCGGATGGGGGGGGGCGGCTACGAGCAGTACTTC
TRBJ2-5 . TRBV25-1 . CASSNLVTDASEQYF TGTGCCAGCAGTAATCTCGTTACGGACGCCTCGGAGCAGTACTTC
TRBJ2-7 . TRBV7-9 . CASSLGVERDEQYF TGTGCCAGCAGCTTGGGCGTCGAGCGCGACGAGCAGTACTTC